The sequence of this T cell receptor (beta chain) was determined in a study of response to subunit inactivated influenza vaccine. Trimming removed 0 bases at V and 0 bases at J, with 7 bases between. Germline values: CDR1 SGHTA, CDR2 FQGNSA. CDR3 length: 15 amino acids. TCRdb called the RT-PCR reads again in MiXCR, with one record for every CDR3 protein. The sample yields roughly 760,000 distinct CDR3 sequences, around 21% seen once. This clonotype was counted many times. Its antigen remains unidentified. Study findings and constraints: The authors suggested that every seasonal influenza vaccination recruits few new T cells.

The chain combines TRBV7-2 with TRBJ2-3; no definite D call. Sequenced material: PBMCs from blood, taken more than 4 days after vaccination. The receptor was isolated from a man aged 50 to 60 who received an inactivated influenza vaccine. Here the CDR3 reads CASSLAVGSTDTQYF. In DNA form, the CDR3 reads TGTGCCAGCAGCTTAGCTGTGGGGAGCACAGATACGCAGTATTTT.